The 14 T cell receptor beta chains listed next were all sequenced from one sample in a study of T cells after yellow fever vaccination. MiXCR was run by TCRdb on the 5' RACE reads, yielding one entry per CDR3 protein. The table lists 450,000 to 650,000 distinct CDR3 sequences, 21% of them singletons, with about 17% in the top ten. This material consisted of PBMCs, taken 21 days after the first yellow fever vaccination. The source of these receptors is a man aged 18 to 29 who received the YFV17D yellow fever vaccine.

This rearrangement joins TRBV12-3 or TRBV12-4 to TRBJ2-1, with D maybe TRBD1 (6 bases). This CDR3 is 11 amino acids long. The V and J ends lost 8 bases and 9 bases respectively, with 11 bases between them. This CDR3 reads CASSIGGEQFF. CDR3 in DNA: TGTGCCAGCTCAATAGGGGGTGAGCAGTTCTTC.

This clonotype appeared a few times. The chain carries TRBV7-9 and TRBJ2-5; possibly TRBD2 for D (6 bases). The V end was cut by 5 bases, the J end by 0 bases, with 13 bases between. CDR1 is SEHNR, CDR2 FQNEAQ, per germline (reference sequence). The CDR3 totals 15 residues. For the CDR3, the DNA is TGTGCCAGCAGCCACACGACGGGGGACCAAGAGACCCAGTACTTC. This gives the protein CASSHTTGDQETQYF.

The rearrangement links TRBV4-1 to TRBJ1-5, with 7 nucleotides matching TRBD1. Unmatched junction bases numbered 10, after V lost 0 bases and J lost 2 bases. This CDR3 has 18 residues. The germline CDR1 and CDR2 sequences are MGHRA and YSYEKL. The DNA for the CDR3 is TGCGCCAGCAGCCAAGACTGGGTATGGAGGGGGCGCAATCAGCCCCAGCATTTT. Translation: CASSQDWVWRGRNQPQHF.

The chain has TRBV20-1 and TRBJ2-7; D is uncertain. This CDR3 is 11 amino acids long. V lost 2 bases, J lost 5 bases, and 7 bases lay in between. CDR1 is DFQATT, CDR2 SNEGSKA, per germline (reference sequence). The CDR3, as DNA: TGCAGTGCTAGATCGGTCCACGAGCAGTACGTC. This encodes CSARSVHEQYV.

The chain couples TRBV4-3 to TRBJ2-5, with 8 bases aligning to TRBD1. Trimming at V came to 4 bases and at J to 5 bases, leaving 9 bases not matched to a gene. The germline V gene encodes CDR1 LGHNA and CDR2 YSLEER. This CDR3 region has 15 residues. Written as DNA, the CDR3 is TGCGCCAGCAGCCGGGACGGACAGGGCGGGGAGACCCAGTACTTC. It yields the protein CASSRDGQGGETQYF.

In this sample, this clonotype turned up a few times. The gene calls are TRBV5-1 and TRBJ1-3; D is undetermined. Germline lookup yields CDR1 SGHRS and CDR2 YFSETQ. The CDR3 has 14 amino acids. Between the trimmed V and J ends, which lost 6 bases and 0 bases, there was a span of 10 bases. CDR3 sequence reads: CASTLSGSGNTIYF. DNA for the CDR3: TGCGCCAGCACCCTGAGCGGCTCTGGAAACACCATATATTTT.

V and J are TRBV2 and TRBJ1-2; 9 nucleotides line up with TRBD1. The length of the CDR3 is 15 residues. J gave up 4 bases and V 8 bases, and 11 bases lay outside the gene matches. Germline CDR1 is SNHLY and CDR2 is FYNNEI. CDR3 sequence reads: CASSKLRDRAYGYTF. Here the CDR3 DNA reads TGTGCCAGCTCGAAACTGCGGGACAGGGCCTATGGCTACACCTTC.

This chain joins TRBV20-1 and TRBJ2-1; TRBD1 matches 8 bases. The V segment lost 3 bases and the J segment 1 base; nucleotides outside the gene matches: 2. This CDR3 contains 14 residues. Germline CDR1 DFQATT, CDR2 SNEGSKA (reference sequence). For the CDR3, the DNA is TGCAGTGCTAGCCGGACAGGGTCCTACAATGAGCAGTTCTTC. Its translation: CSASRTGSYNEQFF.

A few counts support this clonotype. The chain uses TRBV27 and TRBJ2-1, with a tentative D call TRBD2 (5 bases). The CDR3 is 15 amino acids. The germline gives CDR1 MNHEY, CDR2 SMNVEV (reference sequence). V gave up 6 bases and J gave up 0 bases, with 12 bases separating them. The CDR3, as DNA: TGTGCCAGCAGCCCTCTAGCAAGCTCCTACAATGAGCAGTTCTTC. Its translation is CASSPLASSYNEQFF.

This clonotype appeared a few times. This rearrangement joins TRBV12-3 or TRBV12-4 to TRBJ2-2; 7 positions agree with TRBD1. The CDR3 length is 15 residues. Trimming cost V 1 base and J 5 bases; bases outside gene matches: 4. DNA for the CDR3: TGTGCCAGCAGTTTAGGAGACAGGGCTACCGGGGAGCTGTTTTTT. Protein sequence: CASSLGDRATGELFF.

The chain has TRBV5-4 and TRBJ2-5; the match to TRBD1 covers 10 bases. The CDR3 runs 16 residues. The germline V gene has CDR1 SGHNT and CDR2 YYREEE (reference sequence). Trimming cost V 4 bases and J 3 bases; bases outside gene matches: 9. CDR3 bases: TGTGCCAGCAGCCCCCCGCCGGGACAGGGGAAAGAGACCCAGTACTTC. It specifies CASSPPPGQGKETQYF.

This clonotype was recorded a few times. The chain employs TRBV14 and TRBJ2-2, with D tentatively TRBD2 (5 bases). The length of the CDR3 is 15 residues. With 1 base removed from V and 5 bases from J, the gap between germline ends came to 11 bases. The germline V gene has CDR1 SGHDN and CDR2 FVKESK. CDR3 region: CASSQVTGETGELFF. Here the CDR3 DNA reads TGTGCCAGCAGCCAAGTGACCGGGGAGACCGGGGAGCTGTTTTTT. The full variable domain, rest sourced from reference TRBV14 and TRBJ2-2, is EAGVTQFPSHSVIEKGQTVTLRCDPISGHDNLYWYRRVMGKEIKFLLHFVKESKQDESGMPNNRFLAERTGGTYSTLKVQPAELEDSGVYFCASSQVTGETGELFFGEGSRLTVL.

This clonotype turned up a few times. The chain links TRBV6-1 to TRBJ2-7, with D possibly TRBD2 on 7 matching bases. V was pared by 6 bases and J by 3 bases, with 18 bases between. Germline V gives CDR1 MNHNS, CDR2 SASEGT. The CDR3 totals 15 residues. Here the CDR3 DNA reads TGTGCCAGCAGCCCCTCAAGGGGGGGAATCTACGAGCAGTACGTC. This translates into CASSPSRGGIYEQYV.

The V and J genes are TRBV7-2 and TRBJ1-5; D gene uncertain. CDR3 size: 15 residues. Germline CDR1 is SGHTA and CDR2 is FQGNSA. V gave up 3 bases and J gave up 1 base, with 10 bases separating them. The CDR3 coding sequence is TGTGCCAGCAGCTTGGGCCCAGAGAGCAATCAGCCCCAGCATTTT. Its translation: CASSLGPESNQPQHF.